Sequencing of this T cell receptor beta chain was carried out in a study of blood T cells in healthy people across ages. On the study more broadly: About one barcoded beta molecule per two T cells was the capture yield of template switching.

General study results and limits: Naive CD4+ cell counts and diversity both ran higher in long-lived than in aged donors. Per million T cells, TCR beta diversity dropped about linearly as age rose.

With respect to this clonotype: Its antigen is currently unknown.

Total RNA extracted from each sample amounted to at least 6 micrograms. The CDR3 totals 13 residues. Trimming at V came to 10 bases and at J to 5 bases, leaving 7 bases not matched to a gene. CDR1 is SGHTS, CDR2 YDEGEE, per germline. Together with a sample-barcoded 5' primer, a J-beta primer mix was included in a second PCR lasting about 6 to 12 cycles. Each CDR3 protein is one row after TCRdb ran MiXCR on the 5' RACE reads. The sample records about 640,000 distinct CDR3 sequences, approximately 59% being singletons. The origin of this receptor is a man aged 55 to 70 in good health. The sequencing sample was made of blood. The rearrangement joins TRBV5-8 to TRBJ2-2, with TRBD1 identical over 8 bases. The CDR3 bases are TGTGCCTGGCCGACAGGGGCAACCGGGGAGCTGTTTTTT. Its translation is CAWPTGATGELFF.